This entry lists 29 T cell receptor beta chains sequenced from one sample in a study of T cells expressing NK-cell markers. TCRdb re-called the 5' RACE reads; every CDR3 protein appears as one record, without DNA. This repertoire includes under 600,000 distinct CDR3 sequences. The material sequenced was blood T cells: a sorted CD56 or NKG2C T cell subset, CD4+ or CD8+ T cells, or bulk PBMC T cells (not recorded which). The origin of the receptors is a woman aged 45-59 years in good health.

This chain links TRBV6-1 with TRBJ2-2; the D call from TCRdb, TRBD1, cannot be confirmed without DNA. The CDR3 is 13 residues long. CDR1 MNHNS and CDR2 SASEGT come from the germline V gene. CDR3 sequence reads: CASREGAAGELFF.

This chain joins TRBV11-2 and TRBJ2-3; no DNA is available, so the TRBD1 call from TCRdb remains unchecked. The CDR3 runs 17 residues. CDR1 SGHAT and CDR2 FQNNGV come from the germline V gene. The CDR3 loop is CASSLGVWGGTTDTQYF. The full variable domain, its missing parts supplied by reference TRBV11-2 and TRBJ2-3, is EAGVAQSPRYKIIEKRQSVAFWCNPISGHATLYWYQQILGQGPKLLIQFQNNGVVDDSQLPKDRFSAERLKGVDSTLKIQPAKLEDSAVYLCASSLGVWGGTTDTQYFGPGTRLTVL.

V usage is TRBV29-1 and J usage is TRBJ2-4; the D call of TRBD1 rests on TCRdb alone, since no DNA is present to check it. Germline lookup yields CDR1 SQVTM and CDR2 ANQGSEA. The CDR3 runs 12 residues. The CDR3 is CSVVQGSNIQYF.

The chain joins TRBV18 to TRBJ2-1; TCRdb designates TRBD2, a call that cannot be tested without DNA. Germline-derived CDR1 and CDR2 are KGHSH and LQKENI. CDR3 length: 16 amino acids. CDR3: CASSPLGRTSVDEQFF. Complete variable domain (other parts from reference TRBV18 and TRBJ2-1): NAGVMQNPRHLVRRRGQEARLRCSPMKGHSHVYWYRQLPEEGLKFMVYLQKENIIDESGMPKERFSAEFPKEGPSILRIQQVVRGDSAAYFCASSPLGRTSVDEQFFGPGTRLTVL.

The chain uses TRBV12-3 or TRBV12-4 and TRBJ1-5; the D call of TRBD1 rests on TCRdb alone, since no DNA is present to check it. The CDR3 sequence is 17 residues long. This chain's CDR3 is CASSLARTDYSNQPQHF.

The chain uses TRBV6-5 and TRBJ1-4; TCRdb gives TRBD1 as the D gene, but with no DNA this cannot be confirmed. Looked up from germline, CDR1 is MNHEY and CDR2 is SVGAGI. This CDR3 contains 17 residues. CDR3 amino acids: CASRGVLTGLGSEKLFF.

The V and J genes are TRBV4-1 and TRBJ2-2; TCRdb gives TRBD2 as the D gene, but with no DNA this cannot be confirmed. Germline loops: CDR1 MGHRA, CDR2 YSYEKL. The CDR3 is 16 residues long. The CDR3 here is CASSHHGRAGAGELFF.

V gene TRBV29-1 combines with J gene TRBJ1-1. The CDR3 length is 12 residues. Germline V gene lookup returns CDR1 SQVTM and CDR2 ANQGSEA. This CDR3 reads CSDNHGNTEAFF.

The chain recombines TRBV24-1 with TRBJ1-5; TCRdb returns TRBD1, unconfirmable since there is no DNA. This CDR3 has 17 amino acids. Germline V CDR1 and CDR2: KGHDR, SFDVKD. The CDR3: CATSLGTGADSNQPQHF.

This chain connects TRBV27 to TRBJ2-3; TCRdb's D call of TRBD1 is untestable without DNA. Germline V lookup: CDR1 MNHEY, CDR2 SMNVEV (reference sequence). The length of the CDR3 is 13 residues. The CDR3: CASRGGVSDTQYF.

The rearrangement uses TRBV4-2 and TRBJ2-1; no DNA is available, so the TRBD2 call from TCRdb remains unchecked. Germline CDR1 is LGHNA and CDR2 is YNFKEQ. This CDR3 is 19 amino acids long. The CDR3 protein is CASSQERLAGGPPYNEQFF.

The chain uses TRBV30 and TRBJ1-1; without DNA, the TCRdb call of TRBD1 cannot be checked. CDR1 GTSNPN and CDR2 SVGIG come from the germline V gene (reference sequence). The length of the CDR3 is 13 residues. The CDR3 loop reads CAWSVLGPKEAFF.

The chain carries TRBV4-1 and TRBJ2-3; the TCRdb call, TRBD2, lacks DNA for checking. Germline V lookup: CDR1 MGHRA, CDR2 YSYEKL. This CDR3 has 13 amino acids. CDR3 amino acids: CASSQIRAGKQYF.

The chain combines TRBV12-3 or TRBV12-4 with TRBJ2-2; TCRdb lists TRBD1, though no DNA is available to test this call. This CDR3 spans 16 amino acids. CDR3 amino acids: CASSFAGAGGTGELFF.

The chain couples TRBV6-1 to TRBJ1-5. Germline V gives CDR1 MNHNS, CDR2 SASEGT. The CDR3 has 14 amino acids. This CDR3 reads CASAAQALAQPQHF.

The chain employs TRBV19 and TRBJ2-1; as DNA is missing, the TRBD1 call by TCRdb cannot be tested. The CDR3 runs 16 residues. Germline values: CDR1 LNHDA, CDR2 SQIVND (reference sequence). This CDR3 reads CASSTLRTGRNNEQFF.

The rearrangement joins TRBV7-2 to TRBJ2-5; TCRdb names TRBD2, which stays unverified in the absence of DNA. The germline V gene has CDR1 SGHTA and CDR2 FQGNSA. This CDR3 comprises 16 residues. CDR3 loop: CASSTPRLAGGETQYF.

This rearrangement joins TRBV24-1 to TRBJ2-1; TCRdb calls TRBD2, which cannot be checked without DNA. The CDR3 is made up of 16 amino acids. Germline V CDR1 and CDR2: KGHDR, SFDVKD. CDR3 sequence: CATSDPTSGTYNEQFF.

The rearrangement joins TRBV29-1 to TRBJ2-7; checking the TCRdb D call of TRBD2 is not possible without DNA. Germline CDR1 is SQVTM and CDR2 is ANQGSEA. The CDR3 loop spans 14 amino acids. CDR3 sequence: CSVRERAGINEQYF.

The V and J genes are TRBV20-1 and TRBJ1-1. Germline V lookup: CDR1 DFQATT, CDR2 SNEGSKA (reference sequence). CDR3 length: 16 residues. The CDR3 reads CSARDYLRGVNTEAFF.

The rearrangement uses TRBV19 and TRBJ1-1. This CDR3 comprises 14 residues. CDR1 LNHDA and CDR2 SQIVND come from the germline V gene (reference sequence). CDR3 loop: CASNPTALNTEAFF.

The chain employs TRBV11-3 and TRBJ2-1; the D call of TRBD1 rests on TCRdb alone, since no DNA is present to check it. CDR1 is SGHNT, CDR2 YENEEA, per germline. The CDR3 extends over 18 amino acids. The chain's CDR3 is CASSLARGRGRALNEQFF.

The CDR3 spells CASSQDAGMNTGELFF. The chain links TRBV14 to TRBJ2-2; the TRBD1 assignment by TCRdb is unverifiable without DNA. Germline-derived CDR1 and CDR2 are SGHDN and FVKESK. This CDR3 region has 16 residues.

This sequence joins TRBV5-6 and TRBJ2-7; TCRdb calls TRBD1, which cannot be checked without DNA. The germline gives CDR1 SGHDT, CDR2 YYEEEE. The CDR3 is made up of 14 amino acids. CDR3: CASSPGDGSYEQYF.

The J gene is TRBJ1-3, the V gene TRBV12-3 or TRBV12-4; the TCRdb D gene call, TRBD1, has no DNA to confirm it. CDR3 length: 14 residues. CDR3: CASDNRGQGNTIYF.

The chain combines TRBV20-1 with TRBJ2-1; absent DNA, TCRdb's TRBD2 call cannot be checked. The germline gives CDR1 DFQATT, CDR2 SNEGSKA (reference sequence). The CDR3 has 14 residues. The CDR3 loop reads CSAAQRASGGEQFF.

The rearrangement uses TRBV20-1 and TRBJ2-1. This CDR3 contains 11 residues. Germline CDR1 and CDR2: DFQATT and SNEGSKA (reference sequence). CDR3 protein: CSGRSYNEQFF.

V usage is TRBV4-1 and J usage is TRBJ2-1; TCRdb proposes TRBD2, but this gene call is untestable without DNA. The CDR3 is 20 residues long. CDR1 and CDR2 from the germline V gene are MGHRA and YSYEKL. The CDR3 loop is CASSRGAEGAGGVLYNEQFF.

The chain employs TRBV30 and TRBJ2-3; lacking DNA, the TRBD2 call made by TCRdb goes unchecked. Germline V CDR1 and CDR2: GTSNPN, SVGIG (reference sequence). This CDR3 contains 12 residues. The CDR3: CAWRTSGGTQYF.